Detailed here is one T cell receptor (beta chain). Which antigen it targets is not known. Base quality data are lacking; no much larger clone is found one base away. This entry comes from a study of blood T cell repertoires in COVID-19 (TCRdb year 2020). For the wider study: Samples from collaborators originated in the United States, Italy and Spain and spanned both the acute and convalescent phases of COVID-19. The material from the prospective study consisted of cDNA or gDNA derived from T cells, B-cell-depleted T cells, or PBMCs. Subjects who had been exposed to COVID-19, were actively infected with it, or had recovered from it provided the deeply sampled blood TCRbeta repertoires that made up the dataset. A freely available public database, intended as a resource for researchers studying the immune response to SARS-CoV-2, is where the repertoires were released. The samples were drawn from the first 160 participants of the ongoing ImmuneRACE study and from 1,254 subjects provided by 6 global collaborators. Sample metadata almost always included a de-identified subject ID, COVID-19 status, age in years and sex. HLA class I and class II types, where available, came from metadata supplied by the sample provider rather than from assay-based typing.

TCRbeta CDR3 regions were amplified from genomic DNA by means of the immunoSEQ Assay, a bias-controlled multiplex PCR. The study's own analysis went as follows. The number of nucleated cells in each sample was estimated from the amplification of reference gene primers within the assay. To quantify the absolute abundance of each unique TCRbeta CDR3 rearrangement, sequence reads were collapsed and filtered. Productive Simpson clonality was computed per sample as the square root of Simpson's diversity index over productive rearrangements. TCRdb stores this immuneACCESS table with in-frame sequences only. Part of the clones is absent; in the studies checked, under half of the shortfall reflects unresolved V genes, and no reason is known for the rest. The D gene and trimming were derived from the DNA, and the V and J assignments and clone size from that table. The sample records roughly 220,000 clones, more than 65% of which are singletons. Roughly 1.4% of the sample is in the top ten clones.

A second Seattle source provided samples from volunteer blood donors who had recovered from COVID-19. The collaborating institutions used their own protocols to collect whole blood in K2EDTA tubes. For TCRbeta analysis, collaborators shipped samples as frozen whole blood, isolated PBMCs, or DNA extracted from either of those sample types. V loses 5 bases, J loses 6 bases, and the germline ends lie 18 bases apart. There are 15 amino acids in the CDR3, from cysteine to phenylalanine inclusive. Only the CDR3 part of the read is kept: 45 bases, read in frame from the first base. From a lookup of the germline V gene, CDR1 and CDR2 are MDHEN and SYDVKM. What the study reported, not specific to this receptor: How much clinical and demographic metadata was included differed by source and by participant, and the metadata was provided uncurated.

This sequence originates from a woman in her 40s who had recovered from COVID-19. The sequence joins TRBV28 to TRBJ2-3; TRBD2 is a possible D gene, resting on 6 matching bases. The material sequenced was peripheral blood. The sequenced DNA: TGTGCCAGCAGTCCCCGGGAGTCGGCTCTGGATACGCAGTATTTT. Its coded protein is CASSPRESALDTQYF.